Sequencing of this TCR beta chain was carried out in a study of cytomegalovirus exposure and HLA in healthy donors. V lost 6 bases and J 1 base, leaving 9 bases between the germline ends. Looked up from germline, CDR1 is KGHSH and CDR2 is LQKENI. The CDR3 is 13 amino acids. For this clone: What it binds is unknown. Additional DNA sequences in this sample encode the identical CDR3.

Study outcomes and limitations: The study assumed roughly uniform donor sequencing depth for presence/absence analyses. According to a later analysis, most TCR beta chains associated with CMV appeared HLA-restricted. Earlier analysis yielded a pattern in which most TCR beta V segments were productive about 90% or about 30% of the time.

Amplification used 60 Vbeta primers and 13 Jbeta primers. Under the authors' procedure: In a later analysis, of some 80 million unique beta chains, around 11 million appeared in at least two donors. The table came from immunoSEQ multiplex PCR; TCRdb's copy has only in-frame clones and leaves some out. V, J and clone size reflect that table, while D and trimming were determined from the DNA. The table lists some 120,000 clones. The TCR sequence derives from a man between 18 and 35 years old in good health and CMV-seronegative. This chain links TRBV18 with TRBJ1-1; tentative D call: TRBD1 (5 bases). The material sequenced was PBMCs. In nucleotides, the CDR3 is TGTGCCAGCTCTCCAACAGGGAACACTGAAGCTTTCTTT. This sequence encodes CASSPTGNTEAFF.